This T cell receptor beta chain was profiled in a study of CD8+CD57+ T cells in acquired aplastic anemia. The template used for profiling TCR beta VDJ and CDR3 was genomic DNA. One entry per CDR3 protein, called by TCRdb with MiXCR from the reads. The repertoire consists of around 230,000 distinct CDR3 sequences, with over 55% occurring once and the leading ten covering about 31%. Germline loops: CDR1 SNHLY, CDR2 FYNNEI. V lost 6 bases, J lost 3 bases, and 14 bases lay in between. The CDR3 consists of 14 residues. Sequencing was done on a sample of sorted CD4+, CD8+, or CD8+CD57+ T cells (not recorded which) from PBMCs. The V and J genes are TRBV2 and TRBJ1-1, with D maybe TRBD1 (6 bases). This clonotype was sampled from a human donor in good health. The chain's CDR3 is CASRRGARDTEAFF. The CDR3, as DNA: TGTGCCAGCAGACGGGGGGCGCGGGACACTGAAGCTTTCTTT. Full variable domain (remainder filled in from reference TRBV2 and TRBJ1-1): EPEVTQTPSHQVTQMGQEVILRCVPISNHLYFYWYRQILGQKVEFLVSFYNNEISEKSEIFDDQFSVERPDGSNFTLKIRSTKLEDSAMYFCASRRGARDTEAFFGQGTRLTVV.